The following is a TCR beta chain sequence with its context. What this receptor recognizes is not known. No qualities accompany the bases; no much larger clone lies one base away. Each collaborating institution followed its own protocols to collect whole blood in K2EDTA tubes. For TCRbeta analysis, collaborators shipped samples in one of three forms: frozen whole blood, isolated PBMCs, or DNA extracted from either of those sample types. The CDR3 goes from the cysteine to the phenylalanine over 17 residues. Only the CDR3 portion is preserved as DNA: 51 bases, with reading frame beginning at the first base. CDR1 and CDR2, looked up from the germline V gene, are SGDLS and YYNGEE. V ends up 0 bases short and J 3 bases short, with an unmatched junction base count of 8. The sample originates from a study of blood T cell repertoires in COVID-19 (dated by TCRdb to 2020 to 2022). In terms of the full investigation: The collaborator samples originated in the United States, Italy and Spain and spanned the acute and convalescent phases of COVID-19. The samples were drawn from two sources: the first 160 participants of the ongoing ImmuneRACE study, and 1,200 or so subjects contributed by 6 global collaborators. Where HLA class I and class II types were available, the types were taken from metadata supplied by the sample provider, not from assay-based typing. The material from the prospective study consisted of cDNA or gDNA derived from T cells, B-cell-depleted T cells, or PBMCs. The dataset comprised deeply sampled blood TCRbeta repertoires from subjects exposed to, actively infected with, or recovered from COVID-19. The repertoires were released in a freely available public database meant as a resource for research on the immune response to SARS-CoV-2. Nearly every sample came with metadata listing a de-identified subject ID, COVID-19 status, age in years and sex. What the study reported, not specific to this receptor: The quantity of clinical and demographic metadata differed by source and by participant and was supplied without curation.

TCRbeta CDR3 regions were amplified from genomic DNA using the immunoSEQ Assay, a bias-controlled multiplex PCR. On the study's bioinformatics: The number of nucleated cells in each sample was estimated by amplification of reference gene primers within the assay. To quantify the absolute abundance of each unique TCRbeta CDR3 rearrangement, sequence reads were collapsed and filtered. For each sample, productive Simpson clonality was calculated as the square root of Simpson's diversity index over productive rearrangements. TCRdb provides this immuneACCESS table in a form limited to in-frame rearrangements. Some clones are lacking; in checked studies, under half of them reflect an unresolved V gene, and why the rest are absent is not known. Clone size and the V and J calls come from that table; the DNA yielded D and trimming. Within this sample are under 55,000 clones, with roughly nine tenths of them counted one time only. The ten largest clones take up about 5% of the sample.

The receptor chain draws on TRBV9 and TRBJ1-2, with TRBD1 identical over 10 junction bases. The sequence was obtained from a man aged 35 to 55 with active COVID-19. Input material: peripheral blood. The sequence in DNA is TGTGCCAGCAGCGTAGGCCGGGACAGGGGTCTTGACTATGGCTACACCTTC. It is translated as CASSVGRDRGLDYGYTF.